This T cell receptor (beta chain) was identified in a study of blood T cell repertoires in COVID-19 (dated by TCRdb to 2020 to 2022). Background for the entire study: Samples covering the acute and convalescent phases of COVID-19 were provided by collaborators in the United States, Italy and Spain. The material from the prospective study consisted of cDNA or gDNA derived from T cells, B-cell-depleted T cells, or PBMCs. The dataset comprised deeply sampled blood TCRbeta repertoires from subjects exposed to, actively infected with, or recovered from COVID-19. The repertoires were released in a freely available public database meant as a resource for research on the immune response to SARS-CoV-2. Samples were obtained from the ongoing ImmuneRACE study (first 160 participants) and from about 1,300 subjects provided by 6 global collaborators. The sample metadata nearly always contained a de-identified subject ID, COVID-19 status, age in years and sex. Where available, HLA class I and class II types were taken from metadata supplied by the sample provider and were not determined by assay-based typing.

Findings and caveats that apply to the study as a whole: The quantity of clinical and demographic metadata differed by source and by participant and was supplied without curation.

Notes on this clone: It has no known antigen specificity. Base qualities are missing; no much larger clone stands one base away.

One collaborating source in Seattle enrolled patients during active infection and followed them longitudinally through the course of disease. The collaborating institutions used their own protocols to collect whole blood in K2EDTA tubes. For TCRbeta analysis, collaborator samples were shipped as frozen whole blood, as isolated PBMCs, or as DNA extracted from either sample type. The immunoSEQ Assay, a bias-controlled multiplex PCR, was used to amplify TCRbeta CDR3 regions from genomic DNA. For the original study's pipeline: Within the assay, amplification of reference gene primers was used to estimate how many nucleated cells each sample contained. To quantify the absolute abundance of each unique TCRbeta CDR3 rearrangement, sequence reads were collapsed and filtered. For each sample, productive Simpson clonality was calculated as the square root of Simpson's diversity index over productive rearrangements. As stored in TCRdb, this immuneACCESS dataset retains in-frame rearrangements with V and J assigned. A fraction of the clones does not appear; measured against another copy, unresolved V genes explain less than half of the discrepancy, and the remainder lacks a known reason. From that table come the V and J calls and clone size; the DNA was used to work out D and trimming. The sample records around 320,000 clones, nearly 90% of which are singletons. In total, the top ten clones hold approximately 10% of the sample.

Germline trimming amounts to 7 bases on V and 1 base on J, with 7 as the count of junction bases outside the gene matches. Sequences LNHDA (CDR1) and SQIVND (CDR2) are obtained from the germline V gene (reference sequence). The CDR3 numbers 14 residues from cysteine through phenylalanine. The only DNA kept is the CDR3, 42 bases in frame from the first base. The TCR was taken from a young woman with COVID-19, enrolled during active disease. The receptor chain draws on TRBV19 and TRBJ2-7; 7 bases in between match TRBD1. Source material: peripheral blood. The CDR3 has the sequence CASKFRDRSYEQYF. The nucleotide sequence reads as follows: TGTGCCAGTAAATTTCGGGACAGATCCTACGAGCAGTACTTC.